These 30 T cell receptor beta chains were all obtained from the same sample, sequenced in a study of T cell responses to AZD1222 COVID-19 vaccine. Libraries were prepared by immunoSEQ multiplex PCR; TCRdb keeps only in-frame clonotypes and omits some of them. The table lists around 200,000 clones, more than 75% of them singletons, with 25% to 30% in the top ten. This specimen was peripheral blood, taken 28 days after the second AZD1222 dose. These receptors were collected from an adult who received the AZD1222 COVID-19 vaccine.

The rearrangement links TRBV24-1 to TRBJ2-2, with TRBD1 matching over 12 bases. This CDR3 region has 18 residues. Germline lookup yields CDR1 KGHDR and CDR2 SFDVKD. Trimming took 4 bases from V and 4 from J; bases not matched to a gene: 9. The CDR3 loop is CATSEPGTGGAGTGELFF. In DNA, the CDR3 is TGTGCCACCAGTGAGCCCGGGACAGGGGGCGCGGGCACCGGGGAGCTGTTTTTT.

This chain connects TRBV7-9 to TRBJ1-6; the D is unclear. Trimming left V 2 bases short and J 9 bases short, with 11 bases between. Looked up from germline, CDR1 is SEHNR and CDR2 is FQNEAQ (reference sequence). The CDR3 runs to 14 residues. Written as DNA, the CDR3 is TGTGCCAGCAGCTTATTCGACGGCAGTTCACCCCTCCACTTT. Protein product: CASSLFDGSSPLHF.

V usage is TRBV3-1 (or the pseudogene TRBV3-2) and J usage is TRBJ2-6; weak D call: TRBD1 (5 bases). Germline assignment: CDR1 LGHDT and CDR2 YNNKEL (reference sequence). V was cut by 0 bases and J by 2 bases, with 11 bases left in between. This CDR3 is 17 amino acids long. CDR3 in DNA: TGTGCCAGCAGCCAAGATGGGGCCTGGGCTGGGGCCAACGTCCTGACTTTC. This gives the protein CASSQDGAWAGANVLTF.

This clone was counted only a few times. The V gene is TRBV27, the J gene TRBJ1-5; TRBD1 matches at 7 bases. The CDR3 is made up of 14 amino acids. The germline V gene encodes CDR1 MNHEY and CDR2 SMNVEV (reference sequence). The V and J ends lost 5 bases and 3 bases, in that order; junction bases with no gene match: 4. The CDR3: CASSVTGPNQPQHF. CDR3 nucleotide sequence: TGTGCCAGCAGTGTGACAGGGCCCAATCAGCCCCAGCATTTT.

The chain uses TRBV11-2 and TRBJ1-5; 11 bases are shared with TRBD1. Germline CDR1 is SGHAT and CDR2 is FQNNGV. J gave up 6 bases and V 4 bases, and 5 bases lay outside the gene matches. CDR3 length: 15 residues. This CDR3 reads CASSSGTGGSQPQHF. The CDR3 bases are TGTGCCAGCAGCTCCGGGACAGGGGGGAGTCAGCCCCAGCATTTT.

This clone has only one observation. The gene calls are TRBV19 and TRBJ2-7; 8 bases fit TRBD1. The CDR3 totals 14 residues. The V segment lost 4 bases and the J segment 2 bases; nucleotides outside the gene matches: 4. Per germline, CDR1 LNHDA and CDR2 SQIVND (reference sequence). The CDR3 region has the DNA TGTGCCAGTAGTAGGGCAGGGGGCCCCTACGAGCAGTACTTC. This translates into CASSRAGGPYEQYF.

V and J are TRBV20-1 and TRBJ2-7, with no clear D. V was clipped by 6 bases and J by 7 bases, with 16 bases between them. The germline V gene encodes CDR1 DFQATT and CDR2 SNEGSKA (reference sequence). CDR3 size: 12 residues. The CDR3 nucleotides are TGCAGTGCCAGTCGACTGCACCCTGAGCAGTACTTC. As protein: CSASRLHPEQYF.

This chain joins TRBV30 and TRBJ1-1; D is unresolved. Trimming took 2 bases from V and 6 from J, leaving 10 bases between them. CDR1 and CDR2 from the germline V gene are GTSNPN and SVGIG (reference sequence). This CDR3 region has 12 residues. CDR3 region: CAWSSPVAEAFF. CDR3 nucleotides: TGTGCCTGGAGTTCGCCTGTAGCTGAAGCTTTCTTT.

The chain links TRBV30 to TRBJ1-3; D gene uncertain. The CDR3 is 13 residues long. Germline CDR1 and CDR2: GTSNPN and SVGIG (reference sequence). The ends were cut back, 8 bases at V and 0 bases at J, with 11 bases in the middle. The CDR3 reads CAREAASGNTIYF. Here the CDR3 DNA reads TGTGCCAGGGAGGCGGCCTCTGGAAACACCATATATTTT.

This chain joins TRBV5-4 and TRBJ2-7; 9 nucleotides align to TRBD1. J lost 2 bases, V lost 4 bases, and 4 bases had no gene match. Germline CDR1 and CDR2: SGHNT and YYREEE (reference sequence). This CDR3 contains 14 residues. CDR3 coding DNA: TGTGCCAGCAGCATGGGACAGGGACCCTACGAGCAGTACTTC. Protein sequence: CASSMGQGPYEQYF.

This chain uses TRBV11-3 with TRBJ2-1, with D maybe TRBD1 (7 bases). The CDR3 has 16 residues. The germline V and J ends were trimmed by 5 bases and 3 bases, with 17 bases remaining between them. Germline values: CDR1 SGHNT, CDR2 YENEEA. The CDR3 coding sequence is TGTGCCAGCAGCGTAAGCCGACAGGGAGGCTACAATGAGCAGTTCTTC. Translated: CASSVSRQGGYNEQFF.

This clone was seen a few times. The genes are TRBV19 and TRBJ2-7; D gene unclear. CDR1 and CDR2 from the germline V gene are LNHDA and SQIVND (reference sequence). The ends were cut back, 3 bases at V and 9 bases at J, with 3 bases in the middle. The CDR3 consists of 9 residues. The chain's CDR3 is CASSIWQYF. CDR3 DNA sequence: TGTGCCAGTAGTATCTGGCAGTACTTC.

The DNA for the CDR3 is TGTGCCAGGGACGGACATGGACTCCTCTTTGAAGCTTTCTTT. This sequence encodes CARDGHGLLFEAFF. This chain links TRBV6-5 with TRBJ1-1, with D perhaps matching TRBD1 (5 bases). Between the trimmed V and J ends, which lost 9 bases and 7 bases, there was a span of 21 bases. The CDR3 spans 14 residues. Germline values: CDR1 MNHEY, CDR2 SVGAGI.

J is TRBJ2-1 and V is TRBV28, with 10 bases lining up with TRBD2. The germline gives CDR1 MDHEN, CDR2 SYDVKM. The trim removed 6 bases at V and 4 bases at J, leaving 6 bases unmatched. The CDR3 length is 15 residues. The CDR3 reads CASSLLAGAYNEQFF. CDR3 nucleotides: TGTGCCAGCAGCCTGCTAGCGGGGGCTTACAATGAGCAGTTCTTC.

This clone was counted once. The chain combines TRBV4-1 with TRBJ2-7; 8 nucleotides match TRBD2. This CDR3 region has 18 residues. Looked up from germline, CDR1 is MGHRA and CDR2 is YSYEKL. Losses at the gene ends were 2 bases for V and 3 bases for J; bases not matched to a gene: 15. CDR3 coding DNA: TGCGCCAGCAGCCAAAAACGAAATAGCGGGATGCCCATCTACGAGCAGTACTTC. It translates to CASSQKRNSGMPIYEQYF.

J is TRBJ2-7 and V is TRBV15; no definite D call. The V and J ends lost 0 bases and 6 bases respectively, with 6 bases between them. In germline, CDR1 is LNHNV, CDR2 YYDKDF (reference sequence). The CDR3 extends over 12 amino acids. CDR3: CATSREWLEQYF. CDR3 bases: TGTGCCACCAGCAGAGAGTGGCTCGAGCAGTACTTC.

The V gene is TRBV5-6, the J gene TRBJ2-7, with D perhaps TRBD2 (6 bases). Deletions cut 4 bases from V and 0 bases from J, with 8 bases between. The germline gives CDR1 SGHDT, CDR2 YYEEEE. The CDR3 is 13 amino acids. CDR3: CASSRGISYEQYF. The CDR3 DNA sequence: TGTGCCAGCAGCCGCGGGATCTCCTACGAGCAGTACTTC.

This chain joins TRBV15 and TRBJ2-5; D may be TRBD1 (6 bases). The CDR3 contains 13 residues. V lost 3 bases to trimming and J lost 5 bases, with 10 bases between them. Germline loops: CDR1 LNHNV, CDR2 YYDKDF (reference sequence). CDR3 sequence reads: CATSRGAQETQYF. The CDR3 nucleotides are TGTGCCACCAGCAGGGGGGCCCAGGAGACCCAGTACTTC.

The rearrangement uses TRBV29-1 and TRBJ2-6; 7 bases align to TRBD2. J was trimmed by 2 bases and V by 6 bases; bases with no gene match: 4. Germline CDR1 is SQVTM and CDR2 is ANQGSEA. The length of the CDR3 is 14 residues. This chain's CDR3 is CSVLSGAGANVLTF. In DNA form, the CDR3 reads TGCAGCGTCCTCAGCGGGGCTGGGGCCAACGTCCTGACTTTC. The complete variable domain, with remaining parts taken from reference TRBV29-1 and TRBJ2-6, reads SAVISQKPSRDICQRGTSLTIQCQVDSQVTMMFWYRQQPGQSLTLIATANQGSEATYESGFVIDKFPISRPNLTFSTLTVSNMSPEDSSIYLCSVLSGAGANVLTFGAGSRLTVL.

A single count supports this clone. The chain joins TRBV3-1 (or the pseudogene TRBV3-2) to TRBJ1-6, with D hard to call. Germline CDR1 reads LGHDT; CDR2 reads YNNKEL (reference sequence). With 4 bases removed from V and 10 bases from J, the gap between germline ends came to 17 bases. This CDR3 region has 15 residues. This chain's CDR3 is CASSPTPSLGSPLHF. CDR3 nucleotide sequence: TGTGCCAGCAGCCCGACCCCTAGCTTAGGATCACCCCTCCACTTT.

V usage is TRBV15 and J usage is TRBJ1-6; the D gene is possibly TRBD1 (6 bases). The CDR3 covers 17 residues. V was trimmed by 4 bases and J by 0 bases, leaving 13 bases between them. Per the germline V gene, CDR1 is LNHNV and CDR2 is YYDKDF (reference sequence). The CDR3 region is CATSIGTLSSYNSPLHF. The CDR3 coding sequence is TGTGCCACCAGCATAGGGACACTGAGCTCCTATAATTCACCCCTCCACTTT.

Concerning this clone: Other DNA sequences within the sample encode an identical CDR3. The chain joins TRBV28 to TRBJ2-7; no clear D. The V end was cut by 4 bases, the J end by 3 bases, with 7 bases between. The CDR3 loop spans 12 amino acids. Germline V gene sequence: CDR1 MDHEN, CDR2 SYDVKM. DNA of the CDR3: TGTGCCAGCAGTTACAGCTTCTACGAGCAGTACTTC. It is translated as CASSYSFYEQYF.

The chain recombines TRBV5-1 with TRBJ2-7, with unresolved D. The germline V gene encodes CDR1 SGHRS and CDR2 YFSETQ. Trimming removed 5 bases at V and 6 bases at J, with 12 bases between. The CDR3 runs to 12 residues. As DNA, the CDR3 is TGCGCCAGCAGGAGCCCTTGGGGCGAGCAGTACTTC. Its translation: CASRSPWGEQYF.

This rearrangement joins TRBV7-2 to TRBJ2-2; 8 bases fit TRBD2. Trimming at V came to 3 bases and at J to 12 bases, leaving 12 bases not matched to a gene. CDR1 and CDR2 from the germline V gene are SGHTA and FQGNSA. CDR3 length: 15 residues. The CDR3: CASSFPGGSVLKLFF. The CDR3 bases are TGTGCCAGCAGCTTCCCGGGAGGGAGTGTGCTGAAGCTGTTTTTT.

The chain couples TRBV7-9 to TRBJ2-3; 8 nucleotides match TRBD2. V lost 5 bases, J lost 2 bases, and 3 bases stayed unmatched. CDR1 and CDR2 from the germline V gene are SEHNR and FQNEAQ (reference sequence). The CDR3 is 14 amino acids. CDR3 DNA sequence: TGTGCCAGCAGCCGGACTAGCCCCACAGATACGCAGTATTTT. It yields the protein CASSRTSPTDTQYF.

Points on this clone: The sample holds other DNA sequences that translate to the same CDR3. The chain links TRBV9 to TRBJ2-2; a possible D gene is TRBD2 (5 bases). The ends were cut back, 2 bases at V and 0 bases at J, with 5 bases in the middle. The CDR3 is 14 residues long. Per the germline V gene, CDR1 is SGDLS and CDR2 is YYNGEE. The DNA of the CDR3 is TGTGCCAGCAGCGTCGGGACGAACACCGGGGAGCTGTTTTTT. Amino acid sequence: CASSVGTNTGELFF.

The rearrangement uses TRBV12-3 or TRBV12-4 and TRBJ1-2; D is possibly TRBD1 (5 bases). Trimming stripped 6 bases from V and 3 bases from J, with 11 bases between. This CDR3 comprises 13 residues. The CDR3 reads CASSPDSDYGYTF. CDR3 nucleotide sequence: TGTGCCAGCAGCCCCGACAGCGACTATGGCTACACCTTC.

In DNA form, the CDR3 reads TGTGCCAGCAGCTTAGAAGGGACTAGCGGGAGAAATGAGCAGTTCTTC. Amino acid sequence: CASSLEGTSGRNEQFF. J is TRBJ2-1 and V is TRBV7-9; 14 bases map to TRBD2. CDR1 and CDR2 from the germline V gene are SEHNR and FQNEAQ (reference sequence). This CDR3 is built from 16 residues. J gave up 7 bases and V 1 base, and 3 bases lay outside the gene matches.

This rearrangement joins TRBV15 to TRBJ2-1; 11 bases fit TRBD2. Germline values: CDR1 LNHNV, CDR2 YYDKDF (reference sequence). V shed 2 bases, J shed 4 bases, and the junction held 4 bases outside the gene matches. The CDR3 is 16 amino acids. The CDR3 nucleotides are TGTGCCACCAGCAGAAAGACTAGCGGGATTTACAATGAGCAGTTCTTC. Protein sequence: CATSRKTSGIYNEQFF.

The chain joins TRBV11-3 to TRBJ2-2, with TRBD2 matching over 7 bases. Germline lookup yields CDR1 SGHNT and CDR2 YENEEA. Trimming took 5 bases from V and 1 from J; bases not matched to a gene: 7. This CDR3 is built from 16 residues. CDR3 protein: CASSAVGGLNTGELFF. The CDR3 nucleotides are TGTGCCAGCAGCGCGGTGGGGGGGTTGAACACCGGGGAGCTGTTTTTT.